Sequencing of this T cell receptor beta chain was carried out in a study of T cell responses to AZD1222 COVID-19 vaccine. Looking at the study overall: Second doses at about 4 or about 12 weeks were pooled. Whole-study results and caveats: In all cases, repertoires were sampled only after the peak T cell response. Donors in the cohort were predominantly white British and more often female, and clonal diversity was possibly underestimated.

Looked up from germline, CDR1 is KGHDR and CDR2 is SFDVKD. The V gene lost 2 bases and the J gene lost 4 bases, with 7 bases spanning the gap. The CDR3 covers 13 residues. About this clone: What it binds is unknown.

TCRdb's table, derived via immunoSEQ multiplex PCR, lists solely in-frame clones and lacks some. Here the sample spans 200,000 or so clones, approximately 92% being singletons. The chain couples TRBV24-1 to TRBJ1-2, with D unclear. Sequencing used peripheral blood, obtained on day 0 of AZD1222 vaccination. The receptor was derived from an adult in good health. CDR3 sequence: CATSDYETYGYTF. The CDR3 DNA reads as TGTGCCACCAGTGATTACGAAACCTATGGCTACACCTTC.